This is a list of T cell receptor beta chains from one sample in a study of cytomegalovirus exposure and HLA in healthy donors. Assay: immunoSEQ multiplex PCR; the TCRdb copy retains only in-frame clones and omits some. The profile covers about 140,000 clones, with roughly 83% appearing a single time and approximately 2.8% taken by the ten largest. What was sequenced was PBMCs. Receptor source: a female donor in good health and CMV-seronegative. Each CDR3 is given with its conserved first and last residue. A D gene is named only where the DNA matches it firmly. Not all rows give a size; the values are once, few, many and, for expanded clones, a class.

TRBV10-3	TRBJ1-6	-	-	CAITEGDSPLHF	TGTGCCATCACTGAGGGAGACTCACCCCTCCACTTT
TRBV25-1	TRBJ1-1	few	-	CASSLGPSGNTEAFF	TGTGCCAGCAGTCTGGGGCCATCCGGGAACACTGAAGCTTTCTTT
TRBV5-6	TRBJ1-1	few	TRBD1	CASSLEVTGMGARSAFF	TGTGCCAGCAGCTTGGAGGTGACAGGGATGGGCGCACGTTCGGCTTTCTTT
TRBV5-5	TRBJ1-2	-	-	CASSLAAGQNYGYTF	TGTGCCAGCAGCTTGGCCGCTGGACAGAACTATGGCTACACCTTC
TRBV19	TRBJ1-4	-	TRBD1	CASSREGQGAVKLFF	TGTGCCAGTAGTAGGGAGGGACAGGGGGCAGTAAAACTGTTTTTT
TRBV30	TRBJ2-3	-	TRBD1	CAWSTPGTGSTDTQYF	TGTGCCTGGAGTACCCCCGGGACAGGGAGCACAGATACGCAGTATTTT
TRBV27	TRBJ2-7	-	TRBD1	CASSYSSGTAYEQYF	TGTGCCAGCAGTTATTCGTCCGGGACAGCCTACGAGCAGTACTTC
TRBV7-9	TRBJ1-6	-	-	CASSYGAGYNSPLHF	TGTGCCAGCAGCTACGGGGCGGGGTATAATTCACCCCTCCACTTT
TRBV7-9	TRBJ2-2	few	TRBD2	CASSGTSGRGTGELFF	TGTGCCAGCAGCGGGACTAGCGGGAGAGGCACCGGGGAGCTGTTTTTT
TRBV2	TRBJ2-3	-	TRBD1	CASRGTGADTQYF	TGTGCCAGCAGAGGGACAGGGGCCGATACGCAGTATTTT
TRBV7-2	TRBJ1-5	once	-	CASSSPAGPQHF	TGTGCCAGCAGCTCCCCAGCAGGGCCCCAGCATTTT
TRBV11-3	TRBJ2-2	-	TRBD1	CASSWGTGPGELFF	TGTGCCAGCAGCTGGGGGACAGGGCCCGGGGAGCTGTTTTTT
TRBV29-1	TRBJ1-5	-	TRBD1	CSVSDRGNQPQHF	TGCAGCGTTTCCGACAGGGGCAATCAGCCCCAGCATTTT
TRBV6-6	TRBJ2-7	few	TRBD1	CATHGQVYEQYF	TGTGCCACGCACGGACAGGTCTACGAGCAGTACTTC
TRBV7-8	TRBJ1-1	-	-	CASSSFQGYTEAFF	TGTGCCAGCAGCTCATTCCAGGGATACACCGAAGCTTTCTTT
TRBV6-5	TRBJ2-3	-	-	CASTDGGRNTQYF	TGTGCCAGCACCGACGGGGGGCGGAATACGCAGTATTTT
TRBV7-7	TRBJ1-1	-	TRBD1	CASSLPGQGAEEGVMNTEAFF	TGTGCTAGCAGCTTACCGGGACAGGGGGCGGAGGAAGGGGTCATGAACACTGAAGCTTTCTTT
TRBV7-9	TRBJ2-2	-	-	CASSFPGQSAGELFF	TGTGCCAGCAGTTTCCCAGGGCAGTCGGCCGGGGAGCTGTTTTTT
TRBV5-6	TRBJ1-2	-	TRBD1	CASSPTTPGQGAGYGYTF	TGTGCCAGCAGCCCCACCACCCCGGGACAGGGGGCTGGCTATGGCTACACCTTC
TRBV5-6	TRBJ1-3	-	-	CASSFGGRLNTIYF	TGTGCCAGCAGCTTCGGGGGGCGGCTAAACACCATATATTTT
TRBV27	TRBJ2-1	few	TRBD1	CASKPGQGAYNEQFF	TGTGCCAGCAAACCGGGACAGGGGGCATACAATGAGCAGTTCTTC
TRBV9	TRBJ2-2	-	TRBD2	CASSVNLMGTSAMNTGELFF	TGTGCCAGCAGCGTAAACCTAATGGGGACTAGCGCTATGAACACCGGGGAGCTGTTTTTT
TRBV4-2	TRBJ1-5	few	-	CASSQAEGRTEPQHF	TGTGCCAGCAGCCAAGCGGAGGGACGGACGGAGCCCCAGCATTTT
TRBV5-1	TRBJ2-2	-	-	CASSFGESGELFF	TGCGCCAGCAGCTTCGGGGAGAGCGGGGAGCTGTTTTTT